These T cell receptor beta chains were read from a single sample in a study of patients and donors after allogeneic stem cell transplantation. TCRdb reanalysed the RT-PCR reads using MiXCR and keeps one entry per CDR3 protein. The table shows about 230,000 distinct CDR3 sequences, with 14% occurring only once. Input material: blood, either unsorted or a sorted T cell fraction (not recorded which). The receptors stem from a human donor who was either an allogeneic HSCT recipient or a stem cell or donor lymphocyte infusion donor (not recorded which). It is not recorded whose cells these are; they may come from a transplant donor. Each CDR3 is given with its conserved first and last residue. Fields, in order: J gene, clone size, V gene, D gene, CDR3 protein, CDR3 DNA. D genes are given only for firm matches. Size values are once, few and many counts, or a class for expanded clones, and some rows have none.

j_gene: TRBJ2-1
abundance: .
v_gene: TRBV27
d_gene: .
CDR3aa: CASSLSLGGTVQFF
CDR3nt: TGTGCCAGCAGTTTATCCCTCGGCGGGACGGTACAGTTCTTC

j_gene: TRBJ2-3
abundance: .
v_gene: TRBV5-1
d_gene: TRBD2
CDR3aa: CASSPWTSGDTDTQYF
CDR3nt: TGCGCCAGCAGCCCCTGGACTAGCGGTGACACAGATACGCAGTATTTT

j_gene: TRBJ1-5
abundance: few
v_gene: TRBV4-1
d_gene: .
CDR3aa: CASGQWQPQHF
CDR3nt: TGCGCCAGCGGGCAGTGGCAGCCCCAGCATTTT

j_gene: TRBJ2-5
abundance: few
v_gene: TRBV7-9
d_gene: .
CDR3aa: CASSLALQGQVKTQYF
CDR3nt: TGTGCCAGCAGCTTAGCGTTACAGGGTCAGGTGAAGACCCAGTACTTC

j_gene: TRBJ2-3
abundance: .
v_gene: TRBV20-1
d_gene: .
CDR3aa: CSARPLGWQVGGADTQYF
CDR3nt: TGCAGTGCTAGACCCTTGGGCTGGCAGGTCGGGGGTGCAGATACGCAGTATTTT

j_gene: TRBJ1-6
abundance: .
v_gene: TRBV6-1
d_gene: .
CDR3aa: CASSEGRVGSPLHF
CDR3nt: TGTGCCAGCAGTGAGGGACGAGTTGGTTCACCCCTCCACTTT

j_gene: TRBJ2-5
abundance: .
v_gene: TRBV2
d_gene: .
CDR3aa: CASRLSTLEETQYF
CDR3nt: TGTGCCAGCAGACTCTCAACGCTCGAGGAGACCCAGTACTTC

j_gene: TRBJ1-1
abundance: many
v_gene: TRBV5-1
d_gene: .
CDR3aa: CASSLSAGLNTEAFF
CDR3nt: TGCGCCAGCAGCTTGTCCGCCGGCTTGAACACTGAAGCTTTCTTT

j_gene: TRBJ2-2
abundance: many
v_gene: TRBV29-1
d_gene: TRBD2
CDR3aa: CSVSGTSGMAGELFF
CDR3nt: TGCAGCGTTTCCGGGACTAGCGGCATGGCCGGGGAGCTGTTTTTT

j_gene: TRBJ2-3
abundance: many
v_gene: TRBV29-1
d_gene: .
CDR3aa: CSVDLVGTQYF
CDR3nt: TGCAGCGTTGATCTGGTCGGTACGCAGTATTTT

j_gene: TRBJ1-2
abundance: .
v_gene: TRBV6-5
d_gene: .
CDR3aa: CASRLRGGYTF
CDR3nt: TGTGCCAGCAGACTCCGAGGTGGCTACACCTTC

j_gene: TRBJ2-4
abundance: few
v_gene: TRBV28
d_gene: .
CDR3aa: CASSRPGNIQYF
CDR3nt: TGTGCCAGCAGCCGACCGGGGAACATTCAGTACTTC

j_gene: TRBJ1-5
abundance: .
v_gene: TRBV6-2/TRBV6-3
d_gene: .
CDR3aa: CASSSEGQPQHF
CDR3nt: TGTGCCAGCAGTTCGGAGGGTCAGCCCCAGCATTTT

j_gene: TRBJ2-2
abundance: few
v_gene: TRBV24-1
d_gene: TRBD2
CDR3aa: CATSALAESNTGELFF
CDR3nt: TGTGCCACCAGTGCCCTAGCGGAGTCGAACACCGGGGAGCTGTTTTTT

j_gene: TRBJ1-2
abundance: .
v_gene: TRBV9
d_gene: .
CDR3aa: CASSVGVNYGYTF
CDR3nt: TGTGCCAGCAGCGTAGGGGTGAACTATGGCTACACCTTC

j_gene: TRBJ1-6
abundance: .
v_gene: TRBV6-5
d_gene: .
CDR3aa: CASSYSVKGFNSPLHF
CDR3nt: TGTGCCAGCAGTTACTCGGTTAAGGGGTTTAATTCACCCCTCCACTTT

j_gene: TRBJ1-5
abundance: few
v_gene: TRBV7-9
d_gene: .
CDR3aa: CASSSDGEGGPQHF
CDR3nt: TGTGCCAGCAGCAGCGACGGGGAGGGAGGGCCCCAGCATTTT

j_gene: TRBJ1-5
abundance: .
v_gene: TRBV20-1
d_gene: .
CDR3aa: CSAREGRSKSPQHF
CDR3nt: TGCAGTGCTAGAGAGGGCAGGAGCAAGAGCCCCCAGCATTTT

j_gene: TRBJ2-3
abundance: few
v_gene: TRBV18
d_gene: TRBD2
CDR3aa: CASSPRETGLAFPDTQYF
CDR3nt: TGTGCCAGCTCACCAAGGGAAACGGGACTAGCTTTCCCAGATACGCAGTATTTT

j_gene: TRBJ1-1
abundance: .
v_gene: TRBV6-1
d_gene: TRBD1
CDR3aa: CASRRTGENTEAFF
CDR3nt: TGTGCCAGCAGACGGACAGGGGAGAACACTGAAGCTTTCTTT

j_gene: TRBJ2-3
abundance: many
v_gene: TRBV14
d_gene: .
CDR3aa: CASSQGTGRVHTDTQYF
CDR3nt: TGTGCCAGCAGCCAAGGGACCGGCAGGGTACACACAGATACGCAGTATTTT

j_gene: TRBJ1-5
abundance: many
v_gene: TRBV2
d_gene: .
CDR3aa: CASSAVGGSGQPQHF
CDR3nt: TGTGCCAGCAGCGCAGTGGGTGGCTCGGGGCAGCCCCAGCATTTT

j_gene: TRBJ1-5
abundance: .
v_gene: TRBV19
d_gene: .
CDR3aa: CASSFEGQSNQPQHF
CDR3nt: TGTGCCAGTAGTTTTGAGGGTCAGAGCAATCAGCCCCAGCATTTT

j_gene: TRBJ1-5
abundance: few
v_gene: TRBV6-1
d_gene: .
CDR3aa: CASSEARYGQPQHF
CDR3nt: TGTGCCAGCAGTGAAGCTAGGTACGGACAGCCCCAGCATTTT

j_gene: TRBJ2-7
abundance: few
v_gene: TRBV11-2
d_gene: .
CDR3aa: CASSLGGARGFYEQYF
CDR3nt: TGTGCCAGCAGCTTAGGTGGAGCGAGAGGGTTCTACGAGCAGTACTTC

j_gene: TRBJ1-5
abundance: many
v_gene: TRBV12-3/TRBV12-4
d_gene: .
CDR3aa: CASSLTVRNQHF
CDR3nt: TGTGCCAGCAGTCTGACAGTCAGGAACCAGCATTTT

j_gene: TRBJ2-2
abundance: .
v_gene: TRBV7-2
d_gene: .
CDR3aa: CASSLAAGGGTGELFF
CDR3nt: TGTGCCAGCAGCTTAGCCGCAGGGGGAGGCACCGGGGAGCTGTTTTTT

j_gene: TRBJ2-7
abundance: few
v_gene: TRBV5-6
d_gene: TRBD1
CDR3aa: CASNVGQGVYEQYF
CDR3nt: TGTGCCAGCAACGTTGGACAGGGGGTGTACGAGCAGTACTTC

j_gene: TRBJ2-1
abundance: .
v_gene: TRBV12-3/TRBV12-4
d_gene: TRBD2
CDR3aa: CASSSGRGGPYNEQFF
CDR3nt: TGTGCCAGCAGTTCCGGCCGGGGGGGCCCCTACAATGAGCAGTTCTTC

j_gene: TRBJ2-1
abundance: .
v_gene: TRBV13
d_gene: TRBD2
CDR3aa: CASSPLAGDSYNEQFF
CDR3nt: TGTGCCAGCAGCCCTCTAGCGGGGGATTCCTACAATGAGCAGTTCTTC

j_gene: TRBJ1-2
abundance: .
v_gene: TRBV7-9
d_gene: .
CDR3aa: CASSLETPNYGYTF
CDR3nt: TGTGCCAGCAGCTTAGAAACGCCGAACTATGGCTACACCTTC

j_gene: TRBJ1-5
abundance: .
v_gene: TRBV3-1
d_gene: .
CDR3aa: CASSQDHRGNQPQHF
CDR3nt: TGTGCCAGCAGCCAAGATCACAGGGGCAATCAGCCCCAGCATTTT

j_gene: TRBJ2-2
abundance: few
v_gene: TRBV29-1
d_gene: TRBD2
CDR3aa: CSVDLGGTGELFF
CDR3nt: TGCAGCGTTGATCTGGGGGGGACCGGGGAGCTGTTTTTT

j_gene: TRBJ2-6
abundance: .
v_gene: TRBV19
d_gene: .
CDR3aa: CASSIVSFGSGANVLTF
CDR3nt: TGTGCCAGTAGTATAGTGAGTTTTGGCTCTGGGGCCAACGTCCTGACTTTC

j_gene: TRBJ2-2
abundance: few
v_gene: TRBV9
d_gene: TRBD2
CDR3aa: CASSVDTGGLTGELFF
CDR3nt: TGTGCCAGCAGCGTAGATACGGGGGGGCTCACCGGGGAGCTGTTTTTT

j_gene: TRBJ2-2
abundance: .
v_gene: TRBV24-1
d_gene: TRBD1
CDR3aa: CATSRDRGRSTGELFF
CDR3nt: TGTGCCACCAGTCGGGACAGGGGAAGATCAACCGGGGAGCTGTTTTTT

j_gene: TRBJ1-1
abundance: few
v_gene: TRBV30
d_gene: .
CDR3aa: CAWMNGERAFF
CDR3nt: TGTGCCTGGATGAATGGGGAACGGGCTTTCTTT

j_gene: TRBJ2-3
abundance: .
v_gene: TRBV5-1
d_gene: TRBD2
CDR3aa: CASSLEASGGPSGTQYF
CDR3nt: TGCGCCAGCAGCTTGGAGGCTAGCGGGGGGCCCTCGGGTACGCAGTATTTT

j_gene: TRBJ1-3
abundance: many
v_gene: TRBV12-3/TRBV12-4
d_gene: .
CDR3aa: CASSSHNGNTIYF
CDR3nt: TGTGCCAGCAGTTCGCACAATGGAAACACCATATATTTT

j_gene: TRBJ1-3
abundance: .
v_gene: TRBV10-3
d_gene: TRBD1
CDR3aa: CAISAGGADSGNTIYF
CDR3nt: TGTGCCATCAGCGCAGGGGGAGCCGATTCTGGAAACACCATATATTTT